The rows below give T cell receptor beta chains drawn from one sample of a study of CD8 T cells in ankylosing spondylitis. TCRdb used MiXCR to reprocess the 5' RACE reads, holding one entry per CDR3 protein. The sample has more than 110,000 distinct CDR3 sequences, more than 7% seen once; the top ten hold 6% to 9.5%. The sequenced sample was synovial fluid, either unsorted or a sorted T cell fraction (not recorded which). Receptor source: a male donor with ankylosing spondylitis. Each CDR3 is given with its conserved first and last residue. A D gene is named only where the DNA matches it firmly. Expanded clones get a size class; other rows say once, few or many, or leave the size out.

clone size,V gene,J gene,D gene,CDR3 protein,CDR3 DNA
many,TRBV20-1,TRBJ2-7,-,CSARDRVKGGSEQYF,TGCAGTGCTAGAGATCGGGTTAAGGGGGGGAGCGAGCAGTACTTC
many,TRBV4-3,TRBJ2-3,TRBD2,CASSQGHGGRRTDTQYF,TGCGCCAGCAGCCAAGGTCATGGCGGGAGGCGCACAGATACGCAGTATTTT
-,TRBV18,TRBJ1-2,TRBD1,CASSPVTGDGYTF,TGTGCCAGCTCACCTGTTACAGGGGACGGCTACACCTTC
few,TRBV11-3,TRBJ2-7,-,CASSLFQGGEQYF,TGTGCCAGCAGCTTATTCCAGGGCGGCGAGCAGTACTTC
-,TRBV4-3,TRBJ1-2,-,CASSQELDRLDYGYTF,TGCGCCAGCAGCCAAGAGTTGGACAGATTGGACTATGGCTACACCTTC
many,TRBV27,TRBJ1-2,-,CAIRDNNGYTF,TGTGCCATCAGGGACAATAATGGCTACACCTTC
many,TRBV6-1,TRBJ2-5,TRBD2,CASSELAGGETQYF,TGTGCCAGCAGTGAGCTAGCGGGAGGCGAGACCCAGTACTTC
-,TRBV5-1,TRBJ2-1,-,CASSALEQGIGEQFF,TGCGCCAGCAGCGCCTTAGAACAGGGAATAGGTGAGCAGTTCTTC
few,TRBV7-2,TRBJ1-2,TRBD1,CASSSGQPYGYTF,TGTGCCAGCAGCTCGGGACAGCCTTATGGCTACACCTTC
many,TRBV5-4,TRBJ2-3,-,CASSEEGRTPFTDTQYF,TGTGCCAGCAGCGAAGAGGGACGGACACCTTTCACAGATACGCAGTATTTT
many,TRBV15,TRBJ1-1,-,CATSPTRGPHTEAFF,TGTGCCACCAGCCCGACGAGGGGCCCACACACTGAAGCTTTCTTT
many,TRBV10-3,TRBJ2-7,TRBD1,CAISEPGDRGTYEQYF,TGTGCCATCAGTGAGCCAGGGGACAGGGGGACCTACGAGCAGTACTTC
many,TRBV10-3,TRBJ2-1,-,CAIVEGSYNEQFF,TGTGCCATCGTAGAGGGATCCTACAATGAGCAGTTCTTC
-,TRBV20-1,TRBJ2-3,-,CSARARAYTQYF,TGCAGTGCCCGAGCCAGAGCTTATACGCAGTATTTT
many,TRBV6-2/TRBV6-3,TRBJ2-2,-,CASGVTGELFF,TGTGCCAGCGGGGTCACCGGGGAGCTGTTTTTT
many,TRBV28,TRBJ2-7,-,CASSFQRTLHSPEQYF,TGTGCCAGCAGTTTCCAAAGGACTCTGCATTCTCCCGAGCAGTACTTC
many,TRBV7-3,TRBJ1-6,TRBD1,CASSLHGQGASYNSPLHF,TGTGCCAGCAGCTTACATGGGCAGGGGGCCTCCTATAATTCACCCCTCCACTTT
-,TRBV5-1,TRBJ2-3,TRBD2,CASSSGSGTSGNLYTDTQYF,TGCGCCAGCAGCTCCGGGTCCGGGACTAGCGGAAACTTATACACAGATACGCAGTATTTT
many,TRBV28,TRBJ2-1,TRBD1,CASSSGGNEQFF,TGTGCCAGCAGTTCAGGGGGCAATGAGCAGTTCTTC
many,TRBV28,TRBJ2-1,-,CASSLRGGAPYNEQFF,TGTGCCAGCAGTCTTCGTGGGGGAGCTCCCTACAATGAGCAGTTCTTC
many,TRBV10-3,TRBJ2-7,-,CAIKLTDSSYEQYF,TGTGCCATCAAGCTTACGGACAGCTCCTACGAGCAGTACTTC
many,TRBV7-2,TRBJ1-2,TRBD1,CASSPFGQDPVGYTF,TGTGCCAGCAGCCCATTCGGACAGGACCCAGTTGGCTACACCTTC
many,TRBV10-2,TRBJ2-7,TRBD2,CASSHSGSGYEQYF,TGCGCCAGCAGTCATAGCGGGAGCGGCTACGAGCAGTACTTC
few,TRBV24-1,TRBJ1-1,-,CATSDSRDGGTEAFF,TGTGCCACCAGTGATTCCCGGGACGGCGGGACTGAAGCTTTCTTT
-,TRBV2,TRBJ2-7,-,CASSDKGYEQYF,TGTGCCAGCAGTGATAAGGGCTACGAGCAGTACTTC